This paragraph covers one T cell receptor (beta chain) sequence. No cognate antigen has been identified for it. No clone much larger than this one lies a single base away; base qualities are absent. From a lookup of the germline V gene, CDR1 and CDR2 are SGHRS and YFSETQ. Reading from cysteine to phenylalanine, the CDR3 counts 14 amino acids. The entry retains the CDR3 DNA only, 42 bases that are in frame from base 1. After removal of 4 bases from V and 0 bases from J, the junction retains 3 bases not matched to a gene. The record originates from a study of OX40 agonist ivuxolimab in advanced cancers. Regarding the complete study: The costimulatory receptor OX40 (CD134) was targeted by ivuxolimab, a fully human IgG2 agonistic monoclonal antibody. Prior anti-PD-1, anti-PD-L1 or anti-CTLA-4 therapy was permitted, and checkpoint inhibitors had been received by about 44% of dose-escalation patients. Intravenous ivuxolimab was administered to patients every 2 weeks at six dose levels: 0.01, 0.1, 0.3, 1.5, 3 and 10 mg/kg. Of the approximately 50 dose-escalation patients, hepatocellular carcinoma was present in roughly 19, melanoma in approximately 15, renal cell carcinoma in 9 and head and neck cancer in 9. The dose-escalation cohort was almost 85% male with a mean age of about 54 years, ranging from roughly 20 to 80. Peripheral TCRbeta sequencing was intended to test whether TCR sequence diversity was altered and clonal T-cell expansion was caused by ivuxolimab. Partial responses occurred in three dose-escalation patients, of whom one had hepatocellular carcinoma and two had cutaneous melanoma. The paper reports the monotherapy dose-escalation portion (N of about 50 patients) of the phase I ivuxolimab trial. Beyond this particular receptor, the publication reports: The antigen specificity of the peripheral T cells that underwent clonal expansion was not determined. Low levels of normalized T-cell clonal expansion were also seen in some patients who did not respond. At doses from 0.1 to 3.0 mg/kg, clonal expansion was seen in both CD4+ and CD8+ blood T cells between baseline and week 6. In the 0.1-3.0 mg/kg groups, partial responders were among the patients with the lowest normalized peripheral clonal expansion, particularly in CD8+ T cells. After ivuxolimab, more expanded clones were found on average in CD8+ T cells than in CD4+ T cells.

To sequence the TCRbeta CDR3 region, genomic DNA was isolated from the sorted cells. The immunoSEQ Assay was used for sequencing of TCRbeta CDR3 regions. TCRdb retrieved this table from immuneACCESS and kept in-frame rearrangements only. Not all clones are present; in checked studies, unresolved V genes account for under half, and no reason is known for the remainder. The sample has 90,000 or so clones on record, around 90% of them singletons. The top ten clones comprise 2% to 3% of the sample. Patients with autoimmune disease history or receiving systemic immunosuppression were excluded from the trial. In every dose cohort, peripheral blood was drawn for TCR sequencing at baseline, cycle 4 day 1, and cycle 7 day 1. The samples were drawn from a first-in-human, open-label, multicenter phase I dose-escalation trial of ivuxolimab. Adults with locally advanced or metastatic head and neck squamous cell, hepatocellular, melanoma or renal cell carcinoma were enrolled in the trial. Before TCR sequencing, CD4+ T cells and CD8+ T cells from peripheral blood were sorted into separate populations.

The chain was built from TRBV5-1 and TRBJ2-5; 7 bases in the junction line up with TRBD1. The sequences come from CD4+ or CD8+ T cells sorted from blood, collected in a trial of the OX40 agonist ivuxolimab. This clonotype was obtained from an adult with an advanced solid tumor such as melanoma, head and neck, liver or kidney cancer. The DNA sequence is given as TGCGCCAGCAGCGTGGGGACAGACCAAGAGACCCAGTACTTC. Its protein product is CASSVGTDQETQYF.